This TCR beta chain was found in a study of metastatic and nonmetastatic thyroid tumors. Study as a whole: From malignant and benign thyroid patients, repertoires in blood and in tumor or nodule tissue were compared. Study-wide results and caveats: Reportedly, malignant thyroid tumors had significantly higher TCR beta diversity than benign nodules, in blood and tumor.

TCRdb recomputed clones from the PCR reads via MiXCR. The sample lists 20,000 to 25,000 clones; about 15% were seen once. About this clone itself: The antigen remains unidentified. One junction end does not reproduce the germline sequence, and a read error may be involved.

Germline V gene sequence: CDR1 GTSNPN, CDR2 SVGIG (reference sequence). This CDR3 is built from 14 residues. Each patient came to thyroid surgery without any prior treatment (of any kind). The J gene is TRBJ1-2, the V gene TRBV30, with D possibly being TRBD1 (5 bases). This clonotype was obtained from a female donor with papillary thyroid cancer or a benign thyroid nodule (not recorded which). Some clones in this sample may be carry-over from other donors' samples. The sequencing sample was made of tumor tissue. CDR3 loop: CAWTRGGVNNGYTF. DNA of the CDR3: TGTGCCTGGACCCGTGGGGGGGTTAACAATGGCTACACCTTC. The whole variable domain, filled in from reference TRBV30 and TRBJ1-2, reads SQTIHQWPATLVQPVGSPLSLECTVEGTSNPNLYWYRQAAGRGLQLLFYSVGIGQISSEVPQNLSASRPQDRQFILSSKKLLLSDSGFYLCAWTRGGVNNGYTFGSGTRLTVV.